The T cell receptor beta chain described here comes from a study of human T cells and chemical hapten exposure. This clonotype was observed a few times. Regarding time point: patch test 2, 6 weeks after DPC sensitization. Treatment here: therapeutic diphenylcyclopropenone sensitization with weekly scalp DPC. TCRdb recomputed calls from the RACE reads with MiXCR, one row per CDR3 protein. The sample consists of a few hundred thousand distinct CDR3 sequences, under 6.5% of them appearing once. The germline V gene encodes CDR1 LGHDT and CDR2 YNNKEL (reference sequence). CDR3 size: 17 residues. The trim removed 4 bases at V and 1 base at J, leaving 8 bases unmatched.

The chain is built from TRBV3-1 and TRBJ2-3; 10 positions match TRBD2. Sequencing was performed on whole blood, taken in connection with sensitization to the hapten diphenylcyclopropenone (DPC). The clonotype originates from a woman between 18 and 30 years old with alopecia areata. Some clones in this sample may be carry-over from other donors' samples. In DNA form, the CDR3 reads TGTGCCAGCAGCCCCTTCTTTAGCGGGGGGCGCACAGATACGCAGTATTTT. Residues: CASSPFFSGGRTDTQYF.